This T cell receptor beta chain stems from a study of blood T cells in healthy people across ages. As for the study in general: Template switching caught about one barcoded beta molecule for each two T cells. Study findings and constraints: Roughly linearly, TCR beta diversity per million T cells fell as age increased.

Each sample yielded at least 6 micrograms of PBMC total RNA. CDR3 length: 13 amino acids. The V gene lost 4 bases and the J gene lost 6 bases, with 12 bases spanning the gap. Germline lookup yields CDR1 SNHLY and CDR2 FYNNEI. Primed by a sample-barcoded 5' primer and a J-beta primer mix, a second PCR proceeded for roughly 6 to 12 cycles. TCRdb reprocessed the 5' RACE reads via MiXCR and lists one record per CDR3 protein. The top ten clones hold about two fifths of a sample with 780,000 or so distinct CDR3 sequences, 53% of them seen once. About this clonotype itself: Its matching antigen is unknown.

The sequencing input was blood. This receptor was identified in an elderly man in good health. The chain has TRBV2 and TRBJ1-2; D unclear. The DNA of the CDR3 is TGTGCCAGCAGTGTTTGGAAGGCGGATGGCTACACCTTC. Translation gives CASSVWKADGYTF.